This passage covers 21 T cell receptor beta chains from one sample sequenced in a study of OX40 agonist ivuxolimab in advanced cancers. Produced via immunoSEQ multiplex PCR; TCRdb's table is partial and in-frame only. The sample lists tens of thousands of clones, approximately 84% occurring once. Here the sequenced sample was CD4+ or CD8+ T cells sorted from blood, taken in a trial of the OX40 agonist ivuxolimab. These receptor sequences come from an adult with an advanced solid tumor such as melanoma, head and neck, liver or kidney cancer.

The V call is TRBV10-1, the J call TRBJ2-1, with a tentative D call TRBD2 (6 bases). The CDR3 has 16 amino acids. The ends were cut back, 0 bases at V and 4 bases at J, with 13 bases in the middle. Germline values: CDR1 WNHNN, CDR2 SYGVQD (reference sequence). The CDR3 region is CASSESTASEYNEQFF. The DNA for the CDR3 is TGCGCCAGCAGTGAGTCGACGGCTAGCGAGTACAATGAGCAGTTCTTC.

J is TRBJ2-7 and V is TRBV18; 11 bases line up with TRBD2. CDR3 length: 16 amino acids. Trimming cost V 2 bases and J 1 base; bases outside gene matches: 4. The germline V gene has CDR1 KGHSH and CDR2 LQKENI. Here the CDR3 reads CASSPSLAGGSYEQYF. Here the CDR3 DNA reads TGTGCCAGCTCACCATCGCTAGCGGGAGGTTCCTACGAGCAGTACTTC.

The chain uses TRBV7-6 and TRBJ2-7; perhaps D is TRBD1 or TRBD2 (5 bases each). Trimming took off 6 bases at V and 2 bases at J, with 11 bases between the two ends. Germline lookup yields CDR1 SGHVS and CDR2 FNYEAQ. The length of the CDR3 is 13 residues. The chain's CDR3 is CASSRGGAYEQYF. CDR3 coding DNA: TGTGCCAGCAGTCGTGGGGGAGCCTACGAGCAGTACTTC.

This clone was recorded only once. This chain links TRBV19 with TRBJ2-3; 8 bases are a match to TRBD1. The germline V gene encodes CDR1 LNHDA and CDR2 SQIVND (reference sequence). V shed 6 bases, J shed 4 bases, and the junction held 9 bases outside the gene matches. This CDR3 spans 15 amino acids. This chain's CDR3 is CASRNRGRPSDTQYF. CDR3 DNA: TGTGCCAGTAGAAACAGGGGGAGGCCTTCAGATACGCAGTATTTT. Combining the CDR3 with reference TRBV19 and TRBJ2-3 gives the whole variable domain DGGITQSPKYLFRKEGQNVTLSCEQNLNHDAMYWYRQDPGQGLRLIYYSQIVNDFQKGDIAEGYSVSREKKESFPLTVTSAQKNPTAFYLCASRNRGRPSDTQYFGPGTRLTVL.

The gene calls are TRBV6-5 and TRBJ2-1; 13 nucleotides line up with TRBD2. This CDR3 has 16 amino acids. Germline trimming cut 4 bases from V and 6 bases from J; bases unmatched to any gene: 6. Per the germline V gene, CDR1 is MNHEY and CDR2 is SVGAGI. In DNA, the CDR3 is TGTGCCAGCAGTTCCCCGACTAGCGGGAGGTTCAATGAGCAGTTCTTC. It specifies CASSSPTSGRFNEQFF.

This clone was seen a single time. V is TRBV11-3 and J is TRBJ2-7; no definite D call. The ends were cut back, 3 bases at V and 3 bases at J, with 9 bases in the middle. The CDR3 is 13 amino acids. Germline-derived CDR1 and CDR2 are SGHNT and YENEEA. CDR3 nucleotides: TGTGCCAGCAGCTTCGCATGGTGCTACGAGCAGTACTTC. It codes for CASSFAWCYEQYF.

This clone was seen just once. The sample has other DNA sequences that encode this CDR3 too. This rearrangement joins TRBV13 to TRBJ1-1; D may be TRBD1 (6 bases). The CDR3 has 16 amino acids. With 5 bases removed from V and 0 bases from J, the gap between germline ends came to 16 bases. Germline-derived CDR1 and CDR2 are PRHDT and FYEKMQ (reference sequence). In DNA, the CDR3 is TGTGCCAGCAGCCGGCGGGGGGGGCCTATGAACACTGAAGCTTTCTTT. Its translation: CASSRRGGPMNTEAFF.

The chain has TRBV7-6 and TRBJ2-2, with 10 bases that match TRBD2. This CDR3 contains 14 residues. V lost 8 bases to trimming and J lost 3 bases; unmatched junction nucleotides: 3. The germline CDR1 and CDR2 sequences are SGHVS and FNYEAQ. In nucleotides, the CDR3 is TGTGCCAGCCACGGACTAGCGGACACCGGGGAGCTGTTTTTT. Translated: CASHGLADTGELFF.

This rearrangement joins TRBV19 to TRBJ2-5; 12 positions agree with TRBD2. Germline V CDR1 and CDR2: LNHDA, SQIVND (reference sequence). CDR3 size: 16 residues. After removal of 5 bases from V and 2 bases from J, the junction contained 6 bases not matched to a gene. The CDR3 region has the DNA TGTGCCAGTAGTGTGGGACTAGCGGGCGTACAAGAGACCCAGTACTTC. Translating gives CASSVGLAGVQETQYF.

The V gene is TRBV21-1, the J gene TRBJ1-2; the listed D gene, TRBD1, was not tested against the DNA. TRBV21-1 is annotated as a pseudogene. The CDR3 length is 16 residues. The CDR3 is CASSNKFGQGDYGYTF. The DNA of the CDR3 is TGTGCCAGCAGCAATAAATTTGGGCAGGGTGACTATGGCTACACCTTC.

Only one count was recorded for this clone. The chain links TRBV19 to TRBJ2-1; D possibly uses TRBD1 or TRBD2 (5 bases each). This CDR3 is 16 amino acids long. The V gene's germline CDR1 is LNHDA and CDR2 SQIVND (reference sequence). V shed 6 bases and J shed 3 bases, with 18 bases lying between them. The CDR3 nucleotides read TGTGCCAGTAGGCCACCGGGACGCGTCCACTACAATGAGCAGTTCTTC. Amino acid sequence: CASRPPGRVHYNEQFF.

This clone was detected only once. The chain employs TRBV28 and TRBJ1-5; TRBD1 might be the D (5 bases). The CDR3 runs to 16 residues. V was trimmed by 1 base and J by 2 bases, leaving 12 bases between them. The germline V gene encodes CDR1 MDHEN and CDR2 SYDVKM. CDR3: CASSLFWGEGNQPQHF. In DNA, the CDR3 is TGTGCCAGCAGTTTATTTTGGGGGGAAGGCAATCAGCCCCAGCATTTT.

J is TRBJ2-2 and V is TRBV19; D is unclear. With 7 bases removed from V and 1 base from J, the gap between germline ends came to 7 bases. Germline V gene data show CDR1 as LNHDA and CDR2 as SQIVND (reference sequence). The CDR3 loop spans 13 amino acids. The DNA for the CDR3 is TGTGCCAGTAAATTTGAGAACACCGGGGAGCTGTTTTTT. This encodes CASKFENTGELFF. The variable domain in full, completed from reference TRBV19 and TRBJ2-2, reads DGGITQSPKYLFRKEGQNVTLSCEQNLNHDAMYWYRQDPGQGLRLIYYSQIVNDFQKGDIAEGYSVSREKKESFPLTVTSAQKNPTAFYLCASKFENTGELFFGEGSRLTVL.

This chain links TRBV7-9 with TRBJ2-7, with 10 bases identical to TRBD2. Trimming at V came to 1 base and at J to 4 bases, leaving 4 bases not matched to a gene. The CDR3 contains 15 residues. Germline CDR1 SEHNR, CDR2 FQNEAQ (reference sequence). The CDR3 spells CASSLGASGSYEQYF. DNA for the CDR3: TGTGCCAGCAGCTTAGGTGCTAGCGGGAGTTACGAGCAGTACTTC.

The chain uses TRBV12-5 and TRBJ2-1, with a tentative D call TRBD2 (5 bases). There are 13 residues in the CDR3. From germline, CDR1 is LGHNT and CDR2 FRNRAP. Trimming stripped 7 bases from V and 6 bases from J, with 13 bases between. This CDR3 reads CASAKLEFNEQFF. Here the CDR3 DNA reads TGTGCTAGTGCCAAACTAGAGTTCAATGAGCAGTTCTTC.

This clone appeared a single time. The chain has TRBV6-1 and TRBJ2-1; 12 nucleotides agree with TRBD2. With 1 base clipped from V and 8 bases from J, the junction kept 12 bases outside the gene matches. From germline, CDR1 is MNHNS and CDR2 SASEGT. The CDR3 contains 18 residues. The CDR3 sequence: CASSEDPGLAGRGDEQFF. CDR3 in DNA: TGTGCCAGCAGTGAAGATCCGGGACTAGCGGGTCGGGGGGATGAGCAGTTCTTC.

The chain has TRBV6-6 and TRBJ2-1; a possible D gene is TRBD2 (7 bases). Per the germline V gene, CDR1 is MNHNY and CDR2 is SVGAGI (reference sequence). The CDR3 runs 15 residues. V lost 6 bases and J 10 bases, leaving 22 bases between the germline ends. This CDR3 is CASSQEGGTTREQFF. The CDR3 nucleotides read TGTGCCAGCAGCCAAGAGGGGGGGACTACCCGAGAGCAGTTCTTC.

This chain links TRBV11-2 with TRBJ2-1, with D hard to call. The CDR3 extends over 13 amino acids. Germline CDR1 reads SGHAT; CDR2 reads FQNNGV. V was shortened by 2 bases and J by 7 bases, with 9 bases between the two germline ends. The CDR3 sequence: CASSLSRQNEQFF. As DNA, the CDR3 is TGTGCCAGCAGCTTAAGCAGGCAAAATGAGCAGTTCTTC.

The chain links TRBV6-6 to TRBJ1-5, with D perhaps matching TRBD1 (6 bases). Trimming removed 4 bases at V and 2 bases at J, with 12 bases between. Germline CDR1 MNHNY, CDR2 SVGAGI (reference sequence). The CDR3 consists of 15 residues. The CDR3 region is CASSLQGSGNQPQHF. Here the CDR3 DNA reads TGTGCCAGCAGTTTACAGGGTTCCGGCAATCAGCCCCAGCATTTT.

The chain carries TRBV28 and TRBJ1-5; D call uncertain. Trimming removed 5 bases from V and 7 bases from J, with 15 bases in between. The CDR3 is 14 residues long. Germline V gene lookup returns CDR1 MDHEN and CDR2 SYDVKM. The CDR3: CASSPWTGGQPQHF. CDR3 nucleotides: TGTGCCAGCAGTCCATGGACCGGAGGACAGCCCCAGCATTTT.

CDR3 DNA sequence: TGCGCCAGCAGTCTAAATCCCTACCGCACTGAAGCTTTCTTT. This sequence encodes CASSLNPYRTEAFF. The chain has TRBV10-1 and TRBJ1-1; no firm D call. The germline gives CDR1 WNHNN, CDR2 SYGVQD (reference sequence). Trimming took 5 bases from V and 4 from J, leaving 14 bases between them. This CDR3 region has 14 residues.